The 31 T cell receptor beta chains below were found in one sample sequenced in a study of T cells in Graves' hyperthyroidism and ophthalmopathy. The investigators amplified TCR beta CDR3 regions from RNA transcripts. Initially, a first-round RT-PCR of the TCR CDR3 employed the HTBI primer set. TCRdb analysed the multiplex PCR reads with MiXCR anew, one entry per CDR3 protein. Of over 700,000 distinct CDR3 sequences listed, more than 30% were seen once; the top ten hold 7.5% to 9.5%. The sequenced sample consisted of blood. Receptors originate from a man in his late teens or twenties with Graves' hyperthyroidism.

A few counts support this clonotype. The rearrangement uses TRBV6-5 and TRBJ1-1; no clear D. V lost 8 bases, J lost 3 bases, and 13 bases lay in between. There are 13 residues in the CDR3. Germline loops: CDR1 MNHEY, CDR2 SVGAGI. The CDR3 bases are TGTGCCAGCTCGGGCGGACGGTACACTGAAGCTTTCTTT. This codes for CASSGGRYTEAFF.

The chain couples TRBV2 to TRBJ1-6; no clear D. CDR1 and CDR2 from the germline V gene are SNHLY and FYNNEI. This CDR3 contains 16 residues. The V end was cut by 4 bases, the J end by 0 bases, with 10 bases between. Here the CDR3 reads CASSVRESSYNSPLHF. CDR3 sequence (DNA): TGTGCCAGCAGTGTTAGGGAAAGCTCCTATAATTCACCCCTCCACTTT. The whole variable domain, filled in from reference TRBV2 and TRBJ1-6, reads EPEVTQTPSHQVTQMGQEVILRCVPISNHLYFYWYRQILGQKVEFLVSFYNNEISEKSEIFDDQFSVERPDGSNFTLKIRSTKLEDSAMYFCASSVRESSYNSPLHFGNGTRLTVT.

In its sample, this clonotype was seen a few times. The V and J genes are TRBV19 and TRBJ1-1; TRBD1 might be the D (5 bases). The ends were cut back, 0 bases at V and 1 base at J, with 15 bases in the middle. The CDR3 has 17 residues. Germline CDR1 reads LNHDA; CDR2 reads SQIVND (reference sequence). DNA for the CDR3: TGTGCCAGTAGTATAGATTTCTCGAGGGGCTGGAACACTGAAGCTTTCTTT. This sequence encodes CASSIDFSRGWNTEAFF. The whole variable domain, filled in from reference TRBV19 and TRBJ1-1, reads DGGITQSPKYLFRKEGQNVTLSCEQNLNHDAMYWYRQDPGQGLRLIYYSQIVNDFQKGDIAEGYSVSREKKESFPLTVTSAQKNPTAFYLCASSIDFSRGWNTEAFFGQGTRLTVV.

With respect to this clonotype: The junction and the germline gene differ at one end; a read error may be behind it. The genes are TRBV6-5 and TRBJ1-2; the D gene is possibly TRBD1 (5 bases). This CDR3 is built from 14 residues. CDR1 is MNHEY and CDR2 is SVGAGI in the germline V gene. DNA for the CDR3: TGTGCCAGCAGTTACGCAGGGATCGGCTATGGCTACATCTTC. Translating it yields CASSYAGIGYGYIF.

The rearrangement uses TRBV10-3 and TRBJ1-5; 12 nucleotides align to TRBD1. Germline V gene data show CDR1 as ENHRY and CDR2 as SYGVKD. With V trimmed by 10 bases and J by 10 bases, 17 bases remained unmatched. The CDR3 totals 16 residues. The CDR3 sequence is CATGTGGPSVISPQHF. DNA of the CDR3: TGTGCCACCGGGACAGGGGGCCCGAGCGTGATCAGCCCCCAGCATTTT.

In regard to this clonotype: One base away lies a much larger clone, so this may be a sequencing read error. Given the absence of the conserved phenylalanine or tryptophan at the CDR3 end, a read error is likely. The genes are TRBV20-1 and TRBJ1-1; D perhaps matches TRBD1 (5 bases). Germline CDR1 DFQATT, CDR2 SNEGSKA (reference sequence). With 6 bases removed from V and 4 bases from J, the gap between germline ends came to 12 bases. This CDR3 is built from 12 residues. In nucleotides, the CDR3 is TGCAGTGCGCTGACAGTCCCCACTGAAGCTTTCGTT. It specifies CSALTVPTEAFV.

The chain uses TRBV10-3 and TRBJ2-6, with D unresolved. V was pared by 6 bases and J by 0 bases, with 9 bases between. The CDR3 totals 15 residues. Germline V lookup: CDR1 ENHRY, CDR2 SYGVKD. CDR3 sequence reads: CAIRSGPSGANVLTF. In DNA, the CDR3 is TGTGCCATCAGGTCCGGACCCTCTGGGGCCAACGTCCTGACTTTC.

This chain connects TRBV29-1 to TRBJ2-7; TRBD2 is a possible D gene (6 bases). Germline V gene sequence: CDR1 SQVTM, CDR2 ANQGSEA. Trimming left V 3 bases short and J 4 bases short, with 13 bases between. The CDR3 is 13 residues long. DNA of the CDR3: TGCAGCGTTGATGAAGGCGGGGAGTACGAGCAGTACTTC. Translated, it gives CSVDEGGEYEQYF.

This clonotype has just a few counts. The J gene is TRBJ2-7, the V gene TRBV7-2, with 12 bases that match TRBD2. CDR3 length: 15 amino acids. J was trimmed by 4 bases and V by 6 bases; bases with no gene match: 7. Germline CDR1 is SGHTA and CDR2 is FQGNSA. Written as DNA, the CDR3 is TGTGCCAGCAGTGAAACTAGCGGGAGGATTTACGAGCAGTACTTC. It codes for CASSETSGRIYEQYF.

This clonotype was seen more than once but under ten times. The V gene is TRBV5-5, the J gene TRBJ1-5; 9 bases agree with TRBD1. Germline V gene sequence: CDR1 SGHKS, CDR2 YYEKEE (reference sequence). V shed 5 bases and J 0 bases; nucleotides not matched to a gene: 6. This CDR3 spans 16 amino acids. The CDR3 DNA is TGTGCCAGCAGACCTGGGACAGGGAATAGCAATCAGCCCCAGCATTTT. Protein sequence: CASRPGTGNSNQPQHF.

This clonotype was detected ten times or more. The gene calls are TRBV7-2 and TRBJ1-5; possibly TRBD1 for D (5 bases). This CDR3 comprises 13 residues. The germline CDR1 and CDR2 sequences are SGHTA and FQGNSA. The V gene lost 5 bases and the J gene lost 7 bases, with 12 bases spanning the gap. CDR3 nucleotide sequence: TGTGCCAGCAGCAAAGGGGCAGGACAGCCCCAGCATTTT. As protein: CASSKGAGQPQHF.

This clonotype has a count of ten or more. The V call is TRBV2, the J call TRBJ1-5; TRBD1 matches at 8 bases. CDR1 is SNHLY and CDR2 is FYNNEI in the germline V gene. The V segment lost 4 bases and the J segment 3 bases; nucleotides outside the gene matches: 5. This CDR3 region has 15 residues. Here the CDR3 reads CASSGQGMYNQPQHF. The DNA of the CDR3 is TGTGCCAGCAGTGGACAGGGGATGTACAATCAGCCCCAGCATTTT.

This chain connects TRBV25-1 to TRBJ2-3; 7 bases fit TRBD1. The CDR3 is made up of 17 amino acids. V trimming: 4 bases; J trimming: 6 bases; junction bases outside the gene matches: 16. Germline V lookup: CDR1 MGHDK, CDR2 SYGVNS. In DNA form, the CDR3 reads TGTGCCAGCAGTGCCCTGGGGACAGTTCATCCTTCGGATACGCAGTATTTT. Translated: CASSALGTVHPSDTQYF.

The CDR3 DNA is TGTGCCAGCAGTACCGAGGGGTACCAAGAGACCCAGTACTTC. It encodes CASSTEGYQETQYF. V usage is TRBV9 and J usage is TRBJ2-5, with D perhaps TRBD1 or TRBD2 (5 bases each). V was shortened by 5 bases and J by 0 bases, with 11 bases between the two germline ends. Germline CDR1 reads SGDLS; CDR2 reads YYNGEE. CDR3 size: 14 residues.

As to this clonotype: It may be a read error: a sequence one base away is much more abundant. The chain joins TRBV7-9 to TRBJ2-2; TRBD1 aligns across 7 bases. Germline V gene sequence: CDR1 SEHNR, CDR2 FQNEAQ (reference sequence). CDR3 length: 15 residues. Written as DNA, the CDR3 is TGTGCCAGCAGCCTCGGACAGGTTGGCACCGGGGAGCTGCTTTTT. Protein product: CASSLGQVGTGELLF. Using reference TRBV7-9 and TRBJ2-2 for the parts outside the CDR3, the full variable domain is DTGVSQNPRHKITKRGQNVTFRCDPISEHNRLYWYRQTLGQGPEFLTYFQNEAQLEKSRLLSDRFSAERPKGSFSTLEIQRTEQGDSAMYLCASSLGQVGTGELLFGEGSRLTVL.

This clonotype came up a few times. The chain employs TRBV5-6 and TRBJ1-1, with a tentative D call TRBD1 (5 bases). In germline, CDR1 is SGHDT, CDR2 YYEEEE. Trimming stripped 5 bases from V and 6 bases from J, with 17 bases between. The CDR3 loop spans 14 amino acids. The CDR3 DNA follows: TGTGCCAGCAGTCCATTGGGGGGAAGGGCTGAAGCTTTCTTT. Encoded protein: CASSPLGGRAEAFF.

The table lists this clonotype with a few counts. V is TRBV7-3 and J is TRBJ2-2, with D hard to call. Germline loops: CDR1 SGHTA, CDR2 FQGTGA. The CDR3 runs 13 residues. Trimming shortened V by 6 bases and J by 4 bases, and 9 bases separated the two germline ends. CDR3 bases: TGTGCCAGCAGTACCCGCCTCACCGGGGAGCTGTTTTTT. This gives the protein CASSTRLTGELFF.

V usage is TRBV20-1 and J usage is TRBJ2-7, with unresolved D. CDR1 and CDR2 from the germline V gene are DFQATT and SNEGSKA (reference sequence). The CDR3 totals 14 residues. With 0 bases removed from V and 5 bases from J, the gap between germline ends came to 14 bases. The CDR3 region has the DNA TGCAGTGCTAGAGATACGGGTCCGGGCCACGAGCAGTACTTC. Its translation is CSARDTGPGHEQYF.

This clonotype was detected only once. The chain combines TRBV2 with TRBJ1-2, with D possibly being TRBD1 (5 bases). The germline V gene has CDR1 SNHLY and CDR2 FYNNEI. V was shortened by 7 bases and J by 1 base, with 19 bases between the two germline ends. The CDR3 is made up of 16 amino acids. In DNA, the CDR3 is TGTGCCAGCACTAGGGACTGGGACGACCTTAACTATGGCTACACCTTC. Translated: CASTRDWDDLNYGYTF.

This clonotype was detected many times. This chain links TRBV7-9 with TRBJ2-2, with 9 bases lining up with TRBD1. Germline CDR1 SEHNR, CDR2 FQNEAQ (reference sequence). The CDR3 length is 16 residues. The junction had 5 bases not matched to a gene; V was cut back by 6 bases and J by 0 bases. Here the CDR3 DNA reads TGTGCCAGCAGACCAACAGGGGGCGCGAACACCGGGGAGCTGTTTTTT. Amino acid sequence: CASRPTGGANTGELFF. Full variable domain (missing parts from reference TRBV7-9 and TRBJ2-2): DTGVSQNPRHKITKRGQNVTFRCDPISEHNRLYWYRQTLGQGPEFLTYFQNEAQLEKSRLLSDRFSAERPKGSFSTLEIQRTEQGDSAMYLCASRPTGGANTGELFFGEGSRLTVL.

This clonotype was observed at least ten times. The J gene is TRBJ1-5, the V gene TRBV19; D ambiguous. The V end was cut by 5 bases, the J end by 7 bases, with 12 bases between. Germline values: CDR1 LNHDA, CDR2 SQIVND (reference sequence). The length of the CDR3 is 13 residues. CDR3 loop: CASSFTHDQPQHF. The CDR3 DNA follows: TGTGCCAGTAGTTTCACGCATGACCAGCCCCAGCATTTT.

This clonotype occurred many times. This sequence joins TRBV7-9 and TRBJ1-2; D is unclear. From germline, CDR1 is SEHNR and CDR2 FQNEAQ (reference sequence). The V end lost 1 base, the J end lost 7 bases, and 4 bases lay between the germline ends. The CDR3 totals 11 residues. The CDR3 DNA is TGTGCCAGCAGCTTAGGTCTTGGCTACACCTTC. Protein: CASSLGLGYTF.

There are many counts of this clonotype. The chain carries TRBV20-1 and TRBJ1-2, with 10 bases that match TRBD1. The CDR3 spans 14 residues. Losses at the gene ends were 5 bases for V and 4 bases for J; bases not matched to a gene: 7. CDR1 and CDR2 (germline): DFQATT, SNEGSKA (reference sequence). The CDR3 DNA is TGCAGTGCTGCAAACGACAGGGGGCTCTATGGCTACACCTTC. This sequence encodes CSAANDRGLYGYTF.

The V and J genes are TRBV29-1 and TRBJ2-5; D unclear. The germline CDR1 and CDR2 sequences are SQVTM and ANQGSEA. This CDR3 region has 12 residues. The ends were cut back, 8 bases at V and 0 bases at J, with 10 bases in the middle. CDR3 bases: TGCAGCCTTGGCTCTAACCAAGAGACCCAGTACTTC. The encoded protein is CSLGSNQETQYF.

The rearrangement links TRBV9 to TRBJ2-5; 7 bases line up with TRBD1. Trimming removed 0 bases from V and 2 bases from J; junction bases left unmatched: 1. The CDR3 is 14 residues long. Germline loops: CDR1 SGDLS, CDR2 YYNGEE. The DNA for the CDR3 is TGTGCCAGCAGCGTAGTGGGACAGCAAGAGACCCAGTACTTC. As protein: CASSVVGQQETQYF.

The chain uses TRBV5-4 and TRBJ1-3; no firm D call. Germline V gene sequence: CDR1 SGHNT, CDR2 YYREEE (reference sequence). The CDR3 contains 14 residues. V was cut by 2 bases and J by 8 bases, with 14 bases left in between. CDR3 region: CASSFSMGRDTIYF. The CDR3, as DNA: TGTGCCAGCAGCTTTAGTATGGGCCGGGACACCATATATTTT.

This clonotype was recorded many times. This sequence joins TRBV10-3 and TRBJ1-3; D uncertain. Deletions cut 6 bases from V and 0 bases from J, with 18 bases between. Germline V gene data show CDR1 as ENHRY and CDR2 as SYGVKD. There are 17 residues in the CDR3. The CDR3 DNA reads TGTGCCATCAGACCCTCCGGGTCCGGACCCTCTGGAAACACCATATATTTT. Amino acids: CAIRPSGSGPSGNTIYF.

The J gene is TRBJ2-2, the V gene TRBV12-3 or TRBV12-4; no clear D gene. The CDR3 extends over 13 amino acids. Trimming shortened V by 3 bases and J by 13 bases, and 15 bases separated the two germline ends. The CDR3 spells CASSLNSPLGLFF. The CDR3, as DNA: TGTGCCAGCAGTTTGAACAGTCCGTTGGGGCTGTTTTTT.

At least ten counts were recorded for this clonotype. CDR3 nucleotide sequence: TGCAGCGTTGCGTTCTCTGGGGCCAACGTCCTGACTTTC. Translation gives CSVAFSGANVLTF. The rearrangement links TRBV29-1 to TRBJ2-6; D remains unclear. V was clipped by 4 bases and J by 0 bases, with 4 bases between them. Per the germline V gene, CDR1 is SQVTM and CDR2 is ANQGSEA. There are 13 residues in the CDR3. Filled out from reference TRBV29-1 and TRBJ2-6, the complete variable domain reads SAVISQKPSRDICQRGTSLTIQCQVDSQVTMMFWYRQQPGQSLTLIATANQGSEATYESGFVIDKFPISRPNLTFSTLTVSNMSPEDSSIYLCSVAFSGANVLTFGAGSRLTVL.

This clonotype was found many times. V is TRBV10-3 and J is TRBJ1-3; D possibly corresponds to TRBD1 (6 bases). CDR1 is ENHRY and CDR2 is SYGVKD in the germline V gene. Trimming removed 6 bases at V and 0 bases at J, with 9 bases between. This CDR3 is built from 14 residues. The DNA of the CDR3 is TGTGCCATCAGCCAGACAGGCTCTGGAAACACCATATATTTT. As protein: CAISQTGSGNTIYF.

This chain joins TRBV5-1 and TRBJ1-1; 7 positions match TRBD1. The CDR3 has 14 amino acids. V lost 4 bases to trimming and J lost 7 bases; unmatched junction nucleotides: 10. Germline CDR1 is SGHRS and CDR2 is YFSETQ. The CDR3 spells CASSPKGAVVEAFF. For the CDR3, the DNA is TGCGCCAGCAGCCCGAAGGGGGCCGTCGTTGAAGCTTTCTTT.